This T cell receptor (beta chain) is drawn from a study of post-analysis software for immune sequencing data. Notes on the study in general: Patients used a handful of TRBV segments, including TRBV5-6, TRBV5-1 and TRBV20-1, more often than controls.

Unique molecular identifiers tagged the TCR beta cDNA libraries. Each CDR3 protein is one row after TCRdb ran MiXCR on the PCR reads. Of 740,000 or so distinct CDR3 sequences detected, roughly 58% appear once; the ten largest clones hold over 4%. Germline V gene lookup returns CDR1 ENHRY and CDR2 SYGVKD. This CDR3 spans 13 amino acids. V dropped 2 bases and J dropped 6 bases, with 8 bases sitting between them. About this clonotype itself: What it binds is not known.

Sequenced input: blood. The chain couples TRBV10-3 to TRBJ2-4; D gene uncertain. The source is a girl aged 10-17 years with multiple sclerosis. The CDR3 sequence is CAISEAAINIQYF. CDR3 bases: TGTGCCATCAGTGAGGCAGCGATAAACATTCAGTACTTC.